The text below deals with one T cell receptor (beta chain). Other nucleotide sequences from this sample produce the same CDR3. Sequencing was performed with immunoSEQ multiplex PCR; in TCRdb, only in-frame clones are kept and a portion is missing. Among about 150,000 clones, over 65% were seen once, and the ten largest hold 2.2%. These data belong to a study of blood T cell repertoires in COVID-19. The sample was peripheral blood. The source of this sequence is a man in his 70s with acute or convalescent COVID-19.

CDR3 amino acids: CAISPGDSMNTEAFF. As DNA, the CDR3 is TGTGCCATTAGTCCGGGAGACAGCATGAACACTGAAGCTTTCTTT. The rearrangement joins TRBV10-3 to TRBJ1-1; D perhaps matches TRBD1 (5 bases). Germline assignment: CDR1 ENHRY and CDR2 SYGVKD. The V gene lost 9 bases and the J gene lost 0 bases, with 17 bases spanning the gap. The CDR3 runs to 15 residues.